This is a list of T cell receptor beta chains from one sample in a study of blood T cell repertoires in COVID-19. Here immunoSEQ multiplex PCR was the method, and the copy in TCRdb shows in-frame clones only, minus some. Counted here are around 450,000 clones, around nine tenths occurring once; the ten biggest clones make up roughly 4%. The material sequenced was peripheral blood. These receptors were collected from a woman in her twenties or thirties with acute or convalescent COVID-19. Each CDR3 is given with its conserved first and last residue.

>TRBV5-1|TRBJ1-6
CASSPREGARNSPLHF
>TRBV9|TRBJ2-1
CASSVEGTVYNEQFF
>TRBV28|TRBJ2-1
CASSFPRGRTSSYNEQFF
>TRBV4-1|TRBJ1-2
CASSQPLGQGGGYTF
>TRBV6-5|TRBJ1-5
CASSFRGADNQPQHF
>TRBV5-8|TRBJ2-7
CASRSLPQGNPYEQYF
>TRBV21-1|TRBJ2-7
CASSKETSIPYEQYF
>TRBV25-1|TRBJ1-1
CASSPGGNTEAFF
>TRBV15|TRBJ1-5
CATSRGGSSNQPQHF
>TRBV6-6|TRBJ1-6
CASSLGQGGNNSPLHF
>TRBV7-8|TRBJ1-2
CASSMDREYGYTF
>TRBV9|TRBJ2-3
CASSPGTGDTQYF
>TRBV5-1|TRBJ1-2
CASSFFTGDGCTF
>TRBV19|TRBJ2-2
CASSSDSSPSGELFF
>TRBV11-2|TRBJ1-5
CASSWAGYSNQPQHF
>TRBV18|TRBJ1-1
CASSPRQASDGAEAFF
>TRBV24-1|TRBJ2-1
CATSDQGGQGRDEQFF
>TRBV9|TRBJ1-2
CASSVGKGDYGYTF
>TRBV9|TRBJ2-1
CASSATSGGANEQFF
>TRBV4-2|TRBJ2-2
CASSQHRGLSNTGELFF
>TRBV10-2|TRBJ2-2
CASSSPDTGELFF
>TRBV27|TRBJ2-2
CASSLQANTGELFF
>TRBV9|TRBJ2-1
CASSEGVSRLYNEQFF
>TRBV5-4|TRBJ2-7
CASSQGLASEQYF
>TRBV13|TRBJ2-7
CASSLWVEREGVPDEQYF
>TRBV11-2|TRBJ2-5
CASSLARIRTSGGQETQYF
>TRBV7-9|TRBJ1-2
CASSLDGVFSYGYTF
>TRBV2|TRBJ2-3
CASRHRSGSTDTQYF
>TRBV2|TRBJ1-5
CASTVQVANQPQHF
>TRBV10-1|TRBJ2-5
CASPRGRLRKETQYF
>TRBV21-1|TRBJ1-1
CASSPWDRENTEAFF
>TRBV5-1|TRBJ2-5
CASSFAEETQYF
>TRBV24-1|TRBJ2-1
CATSVGRRGNNEQFF
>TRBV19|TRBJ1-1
CASSTGSEAFF
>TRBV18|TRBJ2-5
CASSPPGRGETQYF
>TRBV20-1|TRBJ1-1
CSAKQNTEAFF
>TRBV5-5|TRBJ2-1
CASSRPGQAGEQFF
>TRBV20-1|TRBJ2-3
CSASGLNEDTQYF
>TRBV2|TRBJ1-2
CANPTGAGVGGYTF
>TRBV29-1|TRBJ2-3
CSVEGETGTDTQYF
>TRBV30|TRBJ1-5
CAWTGGRNQPQHF
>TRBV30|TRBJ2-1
CASPTGAYNEQFF
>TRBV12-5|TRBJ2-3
CASGLGGTSMVNTQYF
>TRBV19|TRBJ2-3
CVYYRGEEDTQYF
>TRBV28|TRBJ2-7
CASSFLSYEQYF
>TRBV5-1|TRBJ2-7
CASSLDPRSSYEQYF
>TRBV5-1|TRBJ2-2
CASSLGGTNTGELFF
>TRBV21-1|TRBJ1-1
CASSKSREGGSERTEAFF
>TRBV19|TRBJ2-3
CASNDRGAGTDTQYF
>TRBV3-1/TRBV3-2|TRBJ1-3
CASTVAGGNTIYF
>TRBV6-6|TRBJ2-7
CASRRGTEKMYF
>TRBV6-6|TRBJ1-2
CASKLTQNNYGYTF
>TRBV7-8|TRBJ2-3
CASSLQWDTQYF
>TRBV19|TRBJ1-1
CASKEGGTGTEAFF
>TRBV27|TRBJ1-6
CASSLFPGQGSPLHF